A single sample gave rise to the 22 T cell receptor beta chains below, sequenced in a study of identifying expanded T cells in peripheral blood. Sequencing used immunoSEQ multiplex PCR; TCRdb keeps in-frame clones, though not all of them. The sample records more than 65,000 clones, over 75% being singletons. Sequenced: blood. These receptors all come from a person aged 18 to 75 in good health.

The CDR3 coding sequence is TGTGCCAGCAGCTTATTTTCGGACAGTAGTGAGCAGTTCTTC. Encoded protein: CASSLFSDSSEQFF. The chain is built from TRBV7-2 and TRBJ2-1, with D tentatively TRBD1 (6 bases). V was clipped by 2 bases and J by 9 bases, with 14 bases between them. This CDR3 is 14 amino acids long. CDR1 is SGHTA, CDR2 FQGNSA, per germline.

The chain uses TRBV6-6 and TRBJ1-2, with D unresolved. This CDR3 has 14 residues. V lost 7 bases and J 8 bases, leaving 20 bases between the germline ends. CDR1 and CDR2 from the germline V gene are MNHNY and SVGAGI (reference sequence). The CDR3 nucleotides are TGTGCCAGCACCCAACTAGGGAGGATGGGGGGCTACACCTTC. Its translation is CASTQLGRMGGYTF.

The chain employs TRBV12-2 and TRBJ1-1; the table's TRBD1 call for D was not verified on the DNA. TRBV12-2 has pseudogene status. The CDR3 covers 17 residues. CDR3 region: CASRLELKGEIQTEAFF. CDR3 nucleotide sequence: TGTGCAAGTCGCTTAGAATTGAAAGGGGAAATCCAGACTGAAGCTTTCTTT.

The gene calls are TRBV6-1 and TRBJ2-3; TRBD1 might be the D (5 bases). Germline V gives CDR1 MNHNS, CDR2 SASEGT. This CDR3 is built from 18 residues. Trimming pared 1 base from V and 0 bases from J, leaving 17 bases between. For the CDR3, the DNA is TGTGCCAGCAGTGAAGTTTCGACAGCCGTACTTAGCACAGATACGCAGTATTTT. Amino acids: CASSEVSTAVLSTDTQYF.

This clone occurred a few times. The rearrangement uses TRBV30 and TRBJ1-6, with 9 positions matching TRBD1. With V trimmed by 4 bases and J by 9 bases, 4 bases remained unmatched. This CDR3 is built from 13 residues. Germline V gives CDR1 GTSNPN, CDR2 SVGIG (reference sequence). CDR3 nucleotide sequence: TGTGCCTGGAAAGGGACAGGGAGTTCACCCCTCCACTTT. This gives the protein CAWKGTGSSPLHF.

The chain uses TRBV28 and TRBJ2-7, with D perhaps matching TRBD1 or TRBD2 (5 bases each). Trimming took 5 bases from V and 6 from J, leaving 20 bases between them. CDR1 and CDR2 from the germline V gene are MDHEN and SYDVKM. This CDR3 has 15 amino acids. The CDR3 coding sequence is TGTGCCAGCAGTACTACGGGGCTTTCCCCTTTCGAGCAGTACTTC. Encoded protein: CASSTTGLSPFEQYF.

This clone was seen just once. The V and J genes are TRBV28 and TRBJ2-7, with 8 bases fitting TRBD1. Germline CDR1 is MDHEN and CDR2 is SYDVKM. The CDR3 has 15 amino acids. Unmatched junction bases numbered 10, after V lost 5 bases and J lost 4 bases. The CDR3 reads CASSPPQGARYEQYF. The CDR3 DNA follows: TGTGCCAGCAGTCCGCCTCAGGGGGCGAGGTACGAGCAGTACTTC.

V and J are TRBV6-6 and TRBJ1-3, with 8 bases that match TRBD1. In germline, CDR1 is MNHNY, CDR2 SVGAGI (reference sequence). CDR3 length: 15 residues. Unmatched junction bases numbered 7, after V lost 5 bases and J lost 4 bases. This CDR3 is CASSRQGSMGNTIYF. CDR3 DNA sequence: TGTGCCAGCAGTCGACAGGGGTCGATGGGAAACACCATATATTTT.

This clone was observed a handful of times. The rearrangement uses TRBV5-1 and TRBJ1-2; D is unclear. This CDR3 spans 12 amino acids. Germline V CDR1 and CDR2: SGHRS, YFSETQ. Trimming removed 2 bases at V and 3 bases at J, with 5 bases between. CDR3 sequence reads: CASSFSDYGYTF. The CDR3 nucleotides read TGCGCCAGCAGCTTTTCGGACTATGGCTACACCTTC.

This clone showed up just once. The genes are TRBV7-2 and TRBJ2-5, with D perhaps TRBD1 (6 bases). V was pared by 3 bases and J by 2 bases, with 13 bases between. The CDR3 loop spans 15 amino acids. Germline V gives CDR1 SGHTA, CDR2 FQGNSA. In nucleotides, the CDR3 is TGTGCCAGCAGCTTGAATCAGGGGATACAAGAGACCCAGTACTTC. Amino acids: CASSLNQGIQETQYF. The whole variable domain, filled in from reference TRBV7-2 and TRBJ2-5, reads GAGVSQSPSNKVTEKGKDVELRCDPISGHTALYWYRQSLGQGLEFLIYFQGNSAPDKSGLPSDRFSAERTGGSVSTLTIQRTQQEDSAVYLCASSLNQGIQETQYFGPGTRLLVL.

Here the CDR3 reads CASSPDRFSGNTIYF. The CDR3 DNA reads as TGCGCCAGCAGCCCGGACAGGTTCTCTGGAAACACCATATATTTT. The chain employs TRBV5-1 and TRBJ1-3; TRBD1 matches 7 bases. The CDR3 is 15 residues long. Germline V gene sequence: CDR1 SGHRS, CDR2 YFSETQ. J lost 0 bases, V lost 4 bases, and 4 bases had no gene match.

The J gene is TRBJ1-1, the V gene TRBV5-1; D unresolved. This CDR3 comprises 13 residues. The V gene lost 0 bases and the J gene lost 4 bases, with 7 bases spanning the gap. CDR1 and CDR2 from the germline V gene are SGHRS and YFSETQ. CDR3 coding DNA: TGCGCCAGCAGCTTGGAGGCGGTCACTGAAGCTTTCTTT. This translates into CASSLEAVTEAFF.

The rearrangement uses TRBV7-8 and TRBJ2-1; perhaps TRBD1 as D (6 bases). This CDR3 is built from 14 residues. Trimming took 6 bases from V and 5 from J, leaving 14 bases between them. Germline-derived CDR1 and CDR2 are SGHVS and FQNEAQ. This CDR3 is CASRSGTSNNEQFF. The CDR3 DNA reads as TGTGCCAGCAGGTCCGGGACATCAAACAATGAGCAGTTCTTC.

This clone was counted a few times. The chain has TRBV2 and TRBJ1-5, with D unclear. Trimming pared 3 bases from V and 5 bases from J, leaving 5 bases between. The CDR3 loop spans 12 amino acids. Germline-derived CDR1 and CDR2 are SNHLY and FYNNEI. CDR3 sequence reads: CASSDTYQPQHF. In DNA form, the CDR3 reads TGTGCCAGCAGTGACACTTATCAGCCCCAGCATTTT.

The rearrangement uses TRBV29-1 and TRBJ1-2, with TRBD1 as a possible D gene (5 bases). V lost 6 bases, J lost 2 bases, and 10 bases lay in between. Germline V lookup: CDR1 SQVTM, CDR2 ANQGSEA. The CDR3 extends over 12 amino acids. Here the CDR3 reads CSVGGLNYGYTF. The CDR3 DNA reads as TGCAGCGTCGGGGGGTTGAACTATGGCTACACCTTC.

Written as DNA, the CDR3 is TGTGCCAGCAGTTATAGGGGGGGACCTAGCACAGATACGCAGTATTTT. It encodes CASSYRGGPSTDTQYF. The rearrangement uses TRBV6-5 and TRBJ2-3, with a possible D match to TRBD2 (7 bases). The CDR3 runs to 16 residues. Germline loops: CDR1 MNHEY, CDR2 SVGAGI. V was shortened by 3 bases and J by 0 bases, with 13 bases between the two germline ends.

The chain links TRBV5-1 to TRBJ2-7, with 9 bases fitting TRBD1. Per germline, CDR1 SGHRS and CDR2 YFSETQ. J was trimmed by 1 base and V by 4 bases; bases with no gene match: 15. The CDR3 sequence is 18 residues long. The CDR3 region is CASSRGTGPNPVSYEQYF. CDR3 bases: TGCGCCAGCAGCCGAGGGACAGGGCCAAACCCCGTGTCCTACGAGCAGTACTTC.

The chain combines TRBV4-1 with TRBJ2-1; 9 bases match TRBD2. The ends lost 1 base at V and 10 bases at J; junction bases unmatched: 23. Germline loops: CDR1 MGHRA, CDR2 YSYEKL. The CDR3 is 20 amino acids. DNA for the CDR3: TGCGCCAGCAGCCAAGGAGCAGGGCGGGGGGGCCCACGTTCGTCCGGAGAGCAGTTCTTC. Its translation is CASSQGAGRGGPRSSGEQFF.

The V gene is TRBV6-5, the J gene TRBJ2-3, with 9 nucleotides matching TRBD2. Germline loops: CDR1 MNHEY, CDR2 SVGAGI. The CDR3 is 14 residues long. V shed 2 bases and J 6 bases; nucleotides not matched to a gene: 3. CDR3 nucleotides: TGTGCCAGCAGTTACGCTAGCGGGGTGGATACGCAGTATTTT. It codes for CASSYASGVDTQYF.

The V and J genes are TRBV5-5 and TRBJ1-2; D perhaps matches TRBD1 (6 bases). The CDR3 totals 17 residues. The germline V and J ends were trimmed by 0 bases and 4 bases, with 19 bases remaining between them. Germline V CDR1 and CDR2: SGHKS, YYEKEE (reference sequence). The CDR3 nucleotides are TGTGCCAGCAGCTTGGCGACAGGCCTTGGACTTTTCTATGGCTACACCTTC. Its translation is CASSLATGLGLFYGYTF. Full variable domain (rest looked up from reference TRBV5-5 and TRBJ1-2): DAGVTQSPTHLIKTRGQQVTLRCSPISGHKSVSWYQQVLGQGPQFIFQYYEKEERGRGNFPDRFSARQFPNYSSELNVNALLLGDSALYLCASSLATGLGLFYGYTFGSGTRLTVV.

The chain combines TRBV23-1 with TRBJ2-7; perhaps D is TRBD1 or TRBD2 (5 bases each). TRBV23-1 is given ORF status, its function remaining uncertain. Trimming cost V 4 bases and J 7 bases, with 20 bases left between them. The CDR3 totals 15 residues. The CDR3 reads CASSRIPRDPWEQYF. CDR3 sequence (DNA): TGCGCCAGCAGTCGAATCCCCCGGGACCCCTGGGAGCAGTACTTC.

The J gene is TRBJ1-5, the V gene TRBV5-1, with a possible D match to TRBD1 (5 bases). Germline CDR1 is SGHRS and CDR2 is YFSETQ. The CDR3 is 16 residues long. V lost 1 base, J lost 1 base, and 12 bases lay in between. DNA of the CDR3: TGCGCCAGCAGCTTGTCGGGAGGGGAGAGCAATCAGCCCCAGCATTTT. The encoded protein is CASSLSGGESNQPQHF.